The 22 T cell receptor beta chains given below trace back to one sample, sequenced in a study of graft-versus-host responses after intestinal transplantation. The method was immunoSEQ multiplex PCR; TCRdb's version includes in-frame clones alone and lacks a portion of them. The table includes nearly 100,000 clones, 80% to 95% detected once. The specimen was PBMCs, collected around 450 days after intestinal transplant. The receptors come from a human patient who received an intestinal transplant, so some T cells may come from the graft donor.

The chain uses TRBV4-1 and TRBJ2-2, with D perhaps matching TRBD1 or TRBD2 (5 bases each). This CDR3 comprises 14 residues. CDR1 MGHRA and CDR2 YSYEKL come from the germline V gene. V shed 8 bases and J shed 6 bases, with 16 bases lying between them. The CDR3 here is CASLGTGEAGELFF. The CDR3 nucleotides read TGCGCCAGCCTGGGGACGGGTGAGGCCGGGGAGCTGTTTTTT.

This clone showed up just a few times. The chain combines TRBV6-4 with TRBJ2-3, with 10 bases lining up with TRBD1. CDR3 length: 15 residues. Germline values: CDR1 MRHNA, CDR2 SNTAGT. V was clipped by 3 bases and J by 2 bases; unmatched bases: 2. CDR3 in amino acids: CASSEGTGATDTQYF. DNA of the CDR3: TGTGCCAGCAGTGAGGGGACAGGGGCCACAGATACGCAGTATTTT.

The chain combines TRBV5-1 with TRBJ2-1; D not certain. This CDR3 contains 14 residues. CDR1 SGHRS and CDR2 YFSETQ come from the germline V gene. Trimming shortened V by 6 bases and J by 0 bases, and 10 bases separated the two germline ends. DNA of the CDR3: TGCGCCAGCACCGCTCAGAGCTCCTACAATGAGCAGTTCTTC. Translating gives CASTAQSSYNEQFF. The full variable domain, completed using reference TRBV5-1 and TRBJ2-1, is KAGVTQTPRYLIKTRGQQVTLSCSPISGHRSVSWYQQTPGQGLQFLFEYFSETQRNKGNFPGRFSGRQFSNSRSEMNVSTLELGDSALYLCASTAQSSYNEQFFGPGTRLTVL.

This chain uses TRBV18 with TRBJ2-1; D is possibly TRBD1 or TRBD2 (6 bases each). The CDR3 is 13 amino acids. V gave up 6 bases and J gave up 8 bases, with 14 bases separating them. The germline V gene has CDR1 KGHSH and CDR2 LQKENI. The CDR3 bases are TGTGCCAGCTCCGCCAGAGGGGGGCATGAGCAGTTCTTC. As protein: CASSARGGHEQFF.

In DNA form, the CDR3 reads TGTGCCAGCAGTATTACGAGCAATCAGCCCCAGCATTTT. It encodes CASSITSNQPQHF. This chain links TRBV6-5 with TRBJ1-5; D remains ambiguous. V lost 5 bases, J lost 1 base, and 6 bases lay in between. CDR1 MNHEY and CDR2 SVGAGI come from the germline V gene. CDR3 length: 13 amino acids.

This chain links TRBV6-5 with TRBJ2-5; D possibly uses TRBD1 or TRBD2 (5 bases each). Germline lookup yields CDR1 MNHEY and CDR2 SVGAGI. The V end lost 5 bases, the J end lost 11 bases, and 18 bases lay between the germline ends. The CDR3 runs 13 residues. This CDR3 is CASSPGTYGEQYF. The DNA of the CDR3 is TGTGCCAGCAGTCCTGGGACCTACGGGGAGCAGTACTTC.

The rearrangement links TRBV25-1 to TRBJ2-7; maybe TRBD1 (5 bases). The CDR3 contains 14 residues. Germline assignment: CDR1 MGHDK and CDR2 SYGVNS. The V gene lost 4 bases and the J gene lost 5 bases, with 15 bases spanning the gap. CDR3 nucleotides: TGTGCCAGCAGTGCCCCCAGGGAAAGGAACGAGCAGTACTTC. As protein: CASSAPRERNEQYF.

The rearrangement links TRBV11-2 to TRBJ1-5; the D is unclear. Trimming removed 5 bases at V and 5 bases at J, with 13 bases between. The CDR3 has 14 residues. CDR1 is SGHAT and CDR2 is FQNNGV in the germline V gene. This CDR3 reads CASSGPGTDQPQHF. CDR3 nucleotide sequence: TGTGCCAGCAGCGGCCCAGGCACAGATCAGCCCCAGCATTTT.

J is TRBJ1-1 and V is TRBV2, with D possibly TRBD1 on 5 matching bases. Germline assignment: CDR1 SNHLY and CDR2 FYNNEI. This CDR3 has 12 residues. Trimming cost V 10 bases and J 1 base, with 10 bases left between them. The CDR3 DNA reads TGTGCCACCGGGACGGGGAACACTGAAGCTTTCTTT. Translated, it gives CATGTGNTEAFF.

The chain is built from TRBV19 and TRBJ1-4; TRBD1 aligns across 9 bases. The CDR3 totals 17 residues. Germline V gives CDR1 LNHDA, CDR2 SQIVND (reference sequence). V trimming: 5 bases; J trimming: 8 bases; junction bases outside the gene matches: 15. The chain's CDR3 is CASSPLTTGTGYEKLFF. CDR3 DNA sequence: TGTGCCAGTAGTCCATTGACCACCGGGACAGGGTACGAAAAACTGTTTTTT.

The gene calls are TRBV7-6 and TRBJ2-3, with 8 nucleotides matching TRBD2. This CDR3 contains 16 residues. The V gene's germline CDR1 is SGHVS and CDR2 FNYEAQ. The junction had 11 bases not matched to a gene; V was cut back by 1 base and J by 8 bases. CDR3 protein: CASSLDTGGGSGTQYF. CDR3 in DNA: TGTGCCAGCAGCTTAGATACCGGGGGGGGCTCCGGTACGCAGTATTTT.

V gene TRBV10-3 combines with J gene TRBJ2-2; 7 positions match TRBD1. With 6 bases clipped from V and 7 bases from J, the junction kept 5 bases outside the gene matches. The germline gives CDR1 ENHRY, CDR2 SYGVKD. The CDR3 loop spans 13 amino acids. CDR3 residues: CAISPDRDGELFF. The CDR3 nucleotides are TGTGCCATCAGCCCCGACAGGGACGGGGAGCTGTTTTTT.

The V gene is TRBV5-1, the J gene TRBJ2-5; unclear D gene. V was trimmed by 0 bases and J by 5 bases, leaving 14 bases between them. CDR1 and CDR2 (germline): SGHRS, YFSETQ. The CDR3 sequence is 15 residues long. The CDR3 nucleotides read TGCGCCAGCAGCTTGGGGCCCCGACGTGGGGAGACCCAGTACTTC. This translates into CASSLGPRRGETQYF.

This chain joins TRBV18 and TRBJ1-1, with TRBD1 matching over 9 bases. Germline CDR1 KGHSH, CDR2 LQKENI. There are 14 residues in the CDR3. Germline trimming cut 3 bases from V and 4 bases from J; bases unmatched to any gene: 3. DNA for the CDR3: TGTGCCAGCTCACCTCAGGACAGGGGCACTGAAGCTTTCTTT. Its translation is CASSPQDRGTEAFF.

The rearrangement joins TRBV7-2 to TRBJ2-3, with unresolved D. The CDR3 covers 15 residues. Per germline, CDR1 SGHTA and CDR2 FQGNSA. V gave up 3 bases and J gave up 0 bases, with 10 bases separating them. CDR3 in amino acids: CASSFWVWSTDTQYF. The CDR3 DNA is TGTGCCAGCAGCTTCTGGGTTTGGAGCACAGATACGCAGTATTTT.

This sequence joins TRBV6-6 and TRBJ1-4; TRBD1 matches at 8 bases. Per germline, CDR1 MNHNY and CDR2 SVGAGI (reference sequence). CDR3 size: 15 residues. J was trimmed by 0 bases and V by 5 bases; bases with no gene match: 2. The CDR3 reads CASSRDRSTNEKLFF. For the CDR3, the DNA is TGTGCCAGCAGTCGGGACAGGTCAACTAATGAAAAACTGTTTTTT.

V gene TRBV9 combines with J gene TRBJ1-2; the match to TRBD1 covers 8 bases. With V trimmed by 4 bases and J by 4 bases, 9 bases remained unmatched. The CDR3 spans 15 residues. Germline CDR1 SGDLS, CDR2 YYNGEE. The CDR3 protein is CASSPRTGSFYGYTF. The CDR3 DNA sequence: TGTGCCAGCAGCCCCCGGACAGGGAGCTTCTATGGCTACACCTTC. The full variable domain, in which reference TRBV9 and TRBJ1-2 provide the parts outside the CDR3, is DSGVTQTPKHLITATGQRVTLRCSPRSGDLSVYWYQQSLDQGLQFLIQYYNGEERAKGNILERFSAQQFPDLHSELNLSSLELGDSALYFCASSPRTGSFYGYTFGSGTRLTVV.

The CDR3 nucleotides read TGCGCCAGCAGTCGGGACAGGGGGCTTGGATATGGCTACACCTTC. This encodes CASSRDRGLGYGYTF. V usage is TRBV23-1 and J usage is TRBJ1-2; 12 bases fit TRBD1. TRBV23-1 has ORF status, its function being uncertain. The CDR3 is 15 amino acids. Losses at the gene ends were 4 bases for V and 5 bases for J; bases not matched to a gene: 5.

The CDR3, as DNA: TGTGCCAGCAGCCCCCTAGGGGACTCGGGAAACACTGAAGCTTTCTTT. Its protein is CASSPLGDSGNTEAFF. The gene calls are TRBV13 and TRBJ1-1; tentatively, D is TRBD1 (5 bases). Trimming shortened V by 5 bases and J by 2 bases, and 18 bases separated the two germline ends. CDR3 length: 16 amino acids. CDR1 and CDR2 (germline): PRHDT, FYEKMQ (reference sequence).

This rearrangement joins TRBV6-4 to TRBJ2-2; 10 nucleotides match TRBD2. CDR1 is MRHNA and CDR2 is SNTAGT in the germline V gene. Unmatched junction bases numbered 4, after V lost 7 bases and J lost 2 bases. The CDR3 length is 15 residues. The CDR3 loop is CASKERGGNTGELFF. The CDR3 nucleotides read TGTGCCAGCAAGGAGCGGGGGGGAAACACCGGGGAGCTGTTTTTT.

This chain connects TRBV5-1 to TRBJ2-4; TRBD1 might be the D (6 bases). Germline CDR1 reads SGHRS; CDR2 reads YFSETQ. This CDR3 has 15 residues. V was clipped by 2 bases and J by 8 bases, with 17 bases between them. The CDR3 DNA is TGCGCCAGCAGCTTACAGGACAGTAGCCTAGACATTCAGTACTTC. This sequence encodes CASSLQDSSLDIQYF.

The chain links TRBV6-5 to TRBJ2-2, with 7 positions matching TRBD1. There are 15 residues in the CDR3. J lost 4 bases, V lost 5 bases, and 7 bases had no gene match. Per germline, CDR1 MNHEY and CDR2 SVGAGI. The chain's CDR3 is CASSRDSLFTGELFF. Written as DNA, the CDR3 is TGTGCCAGCAGTAGGGACAGTCTCTTCACCGGGGAGCTGTTTTTT.